This T cell receptor beta chain was documented in a study of early T cells in non-severe SARS-CoV-2 infection. TCRdb independently ran MiXCR on the 5' RACE reads; one entry per CDR3 protein. This sample carries 50,000 to 65,000 distinct CDR3 sequences, about 7.7% of them seen once, and the ten largest clones take 8% to 11%. This clonotype was sampled from an adult who was a healthcare worker with PCR-confirmed SARS-CoV-2 infection or an uninfected control (not recorded which). The sequenced sample was whole blood, obtained at baseline.

CDR3 coding DNA: TGTGCCAGCAGTCCCCAGACAGGGGCGGGCGAGCAGTACTTC. It encodes CASSPQTGAGEQYF. The genes are TRBV6-5 and TRBJ2-7, with 8 positions matching TRBD1. Germline V CDR1 and CDR2: MNHEY, SVGAGI. V trimming: 5 bases; J trimming: 6 bases; junction bases outside the gene matches: 9. CDR3 length: 14 residues.